This record looks at one TCR beta chain sequence and its context. The antigen remains undetermined. This sample stems from a study of cytomegalovirus exposure and HLA in healthy donors. The PCR used 60 Vbeta and 13 Jbeta primers. The method was immunoSEQ multiplex PCR; TCRdb's version includes in-frame clones alone and lacks a portion of them. This sample has about 140,000 clones, with more than 65% found just once. General study findings and limits: According to an earlier analysis, most TCR beta V segments yielded productive rearrangements about 87% or about 30% of the time. A highly shared variant cluster was judged a likely technical artifact. Diagnosis of cytomegalovirus status made by the classifier reportedly showed high specificity and sensitivity.

The clonotype comes from a woman in her twenties or thirties in good health and CMV-seronegative. Sequencing was done on a sample of PBMCs.

The CDR3 coding sequence is TGTGCCAGCCGAGCGGGAGAAACCGGGGAGCTGTTTTTT. This encodes CASRAGETGELFF. The chain recombines TRBV2 with TRBJ2-2; TRBD2 matches at 8 bases. The CDR3 totals 13 residues. Trimming removed 8 bases from V and 5 bases from J; junction bases left unmatched: 4. CDR1 is SNHLY, CDR2 FYNNEI, per germline.